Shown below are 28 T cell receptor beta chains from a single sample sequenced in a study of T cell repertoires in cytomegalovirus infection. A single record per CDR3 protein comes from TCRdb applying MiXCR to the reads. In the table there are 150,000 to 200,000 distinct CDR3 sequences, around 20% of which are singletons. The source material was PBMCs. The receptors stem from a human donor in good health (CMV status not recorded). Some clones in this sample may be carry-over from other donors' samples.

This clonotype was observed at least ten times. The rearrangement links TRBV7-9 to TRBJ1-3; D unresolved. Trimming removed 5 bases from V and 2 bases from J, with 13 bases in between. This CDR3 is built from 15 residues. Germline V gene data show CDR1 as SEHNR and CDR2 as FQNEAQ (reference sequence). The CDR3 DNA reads TGTGCCAGCAGCACCGGGGAAAACCCTGGAAACACCATATATTTT. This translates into CASSTGENPGNTIYF.

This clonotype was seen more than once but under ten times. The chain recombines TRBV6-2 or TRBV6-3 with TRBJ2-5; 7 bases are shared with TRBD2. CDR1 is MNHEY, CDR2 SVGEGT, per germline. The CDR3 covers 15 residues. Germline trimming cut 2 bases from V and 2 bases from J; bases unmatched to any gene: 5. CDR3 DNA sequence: TGTGCCAGCAGTTACGGCGGGAGAGATCAAGAGACCCAGTACTTC. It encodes CASSYGGRDQETQYF.

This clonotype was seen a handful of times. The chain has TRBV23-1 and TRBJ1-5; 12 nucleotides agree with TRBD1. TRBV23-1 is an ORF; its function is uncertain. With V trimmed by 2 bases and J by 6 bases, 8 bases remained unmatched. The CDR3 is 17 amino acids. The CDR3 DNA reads TGCGCCAGCAGTCAACCTAGGGGACAGGGGGCGCGTCAGCCCCAGCATTTT. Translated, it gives CASSQPRGQGARQPQHF.

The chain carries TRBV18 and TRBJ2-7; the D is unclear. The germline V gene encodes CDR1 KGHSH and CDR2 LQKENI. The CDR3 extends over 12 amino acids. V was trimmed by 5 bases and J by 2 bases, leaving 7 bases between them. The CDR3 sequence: CASSSPTYEQYF. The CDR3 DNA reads TGTGCCAGCTCATCGCCCACCTACGAGCAGTACTTC.

The DNA of the CDR3 is TGTGCCACCAGCAGCGGCAATCAGCCCCAGCATTTT. Amino acids: CATSSGNQPQHF. The chain employs TRBV15 and TRBJ1-5, with D uncertain. Germline CDR1 and CDR2: LNHNV and YYDKDF (reference sequence). The V end was cut by 3 bases, the J end by 2 bases, with 2 bases between. The CDR3 is made up of 12 amino acids.

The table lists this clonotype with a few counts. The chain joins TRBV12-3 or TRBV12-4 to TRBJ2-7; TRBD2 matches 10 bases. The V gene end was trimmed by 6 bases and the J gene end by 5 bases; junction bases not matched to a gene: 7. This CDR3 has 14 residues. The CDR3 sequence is CASRASGSVHEQYF. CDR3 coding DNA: TGTGCCAGCAGGGCTAGCGGGAGTGTCCACGAGCAGTACTTC.

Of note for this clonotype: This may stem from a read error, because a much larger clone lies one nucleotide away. CDR3 in amino acids: CASSSTLGGGYYGYTF. Here the CDR3 DNA reads TGTGCCAGCAGCTCGACACTAGGGGGCGGCTACTATGGCTACACCTTC. The rearrangement links TRBV7-9 to TRBJ1-2; 7 bases match TRBD1. This CDR3 spans 16 amino acids. CDR1 is SEHNR and CDR2 is FQNEAQ in the germline V gene (reference sequence). J was trimmed by 3 bases and V by 4 bases; bases with no gene match: 11. The entire variable domain, with the rest obtained from reference TRBV7-9 and TRBJ1-2, is as follows: DTGVSQNPRHKITKRGQNVTFRCDPISEHNRLYWYRQTLGQGPEFLTYFQNEAQLEKSRLLSDRFSAERPKGSFSTLEIQRTEQGDSAMYLCASSSTLGGGYYGYTFGSGTRLTVV.

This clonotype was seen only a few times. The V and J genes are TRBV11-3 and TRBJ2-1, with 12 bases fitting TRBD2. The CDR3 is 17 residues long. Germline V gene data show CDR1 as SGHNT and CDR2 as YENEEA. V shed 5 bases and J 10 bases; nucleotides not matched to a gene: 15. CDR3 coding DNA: TGTGCCAGCAGCCCCCTGACTCTAGCGGGAGGGCCGGGGGAGCAGTTCTTC. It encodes CASSPLTLAGGPGEQFF.

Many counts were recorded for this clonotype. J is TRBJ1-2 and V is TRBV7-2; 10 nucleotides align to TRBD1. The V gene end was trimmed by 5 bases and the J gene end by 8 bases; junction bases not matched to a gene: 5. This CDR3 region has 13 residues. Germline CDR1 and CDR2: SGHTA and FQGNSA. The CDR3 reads CASSPDRGRGYTF. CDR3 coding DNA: TGTGCCAGCAGCCCCGACAGGGGGCGCGGCTACACCTTC.

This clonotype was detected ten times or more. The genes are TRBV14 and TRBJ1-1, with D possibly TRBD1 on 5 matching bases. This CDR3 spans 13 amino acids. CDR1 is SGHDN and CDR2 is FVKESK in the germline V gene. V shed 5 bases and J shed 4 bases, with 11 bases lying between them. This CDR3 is CASSLVGPTEAFF. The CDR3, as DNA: TGTGCCAGCAGCTTGGTGGGACCCACTGAAGCTTTCTTT.

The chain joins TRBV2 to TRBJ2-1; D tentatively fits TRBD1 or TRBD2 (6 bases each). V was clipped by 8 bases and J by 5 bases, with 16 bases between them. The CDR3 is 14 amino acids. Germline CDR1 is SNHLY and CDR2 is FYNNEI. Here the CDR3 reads CASGEDQGNNEQFF. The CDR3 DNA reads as TGTGCCAGCGGGGAGGACCAGGGGAACAATGAGCAGTTCTTC.

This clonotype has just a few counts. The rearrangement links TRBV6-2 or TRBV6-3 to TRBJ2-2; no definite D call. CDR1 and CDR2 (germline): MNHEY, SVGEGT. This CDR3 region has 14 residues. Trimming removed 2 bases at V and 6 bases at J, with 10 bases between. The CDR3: CASSYEIRPGELFF. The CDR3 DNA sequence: TGTGCCAGCAGTTACGAAATTAGGCCCGGGGAGCTGTTTTTT.

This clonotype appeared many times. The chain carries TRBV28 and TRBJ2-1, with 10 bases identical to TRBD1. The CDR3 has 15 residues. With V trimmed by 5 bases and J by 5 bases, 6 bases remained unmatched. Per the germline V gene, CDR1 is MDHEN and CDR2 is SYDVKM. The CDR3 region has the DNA TGTGCCAGCAGTCCCCCCGGGACAGGGGACAATGAGCAGTTCTTC. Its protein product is CASSPPGTGDNEQFF.

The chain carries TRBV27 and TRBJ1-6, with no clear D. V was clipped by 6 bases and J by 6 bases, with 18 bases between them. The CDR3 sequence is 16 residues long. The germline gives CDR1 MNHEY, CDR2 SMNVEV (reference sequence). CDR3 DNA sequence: TGTGCCAGCAGATTGACCGGAACACCGATTAATTCACCCCTCCACTTT. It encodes CASRLTGTPINSPLHF.

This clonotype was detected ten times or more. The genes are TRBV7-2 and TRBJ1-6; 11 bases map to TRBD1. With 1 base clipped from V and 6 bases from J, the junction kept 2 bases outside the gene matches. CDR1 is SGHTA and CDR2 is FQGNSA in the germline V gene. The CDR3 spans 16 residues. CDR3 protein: CASSLGTGGSNSPLHF. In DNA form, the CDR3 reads TGTGCCAGCAGCTTAGGGACAGGGGGCTCTAATTCACCCCTCCACTTT.

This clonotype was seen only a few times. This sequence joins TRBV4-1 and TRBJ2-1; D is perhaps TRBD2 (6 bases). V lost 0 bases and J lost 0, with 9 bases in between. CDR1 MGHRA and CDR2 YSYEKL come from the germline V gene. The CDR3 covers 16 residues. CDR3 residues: CASSQDGTVSYNEQFF. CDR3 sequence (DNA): TGCGCCAGCAGCCAAGATGGGACTGTCTCCTACAATGAGCAGTTCTTC.

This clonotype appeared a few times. CDR3 amino acids: CASGSWMERELFF. The CDR3 coding sequence is TGTGCTAGTGGTTCCTGGATGGAACGGGAGCTGTTTTTT. The V gene is TRBV12-5, the J gene TRBJ2-2, with D unclear. The V end was cut by 4 bases, the J end by 9 bases, with 12 bases between. CDR1 is LGHNT and CDR2 is FRNRAP in the germline V gene. The CDR3 spans 13 residues. The full variable domain, with the rest looked up from reference TRBV12-5 and TRBJ2-2, is DARVTQTPRHKVTEMGQEVTMRCQPILGHNTVFWYRQTMMQGLELLAYFRNRAPLDDSGMPKDRFSAEMPDATLATLKIQPSEPRDSAVYFCASGSWMERELFFGEGSRLTVL.

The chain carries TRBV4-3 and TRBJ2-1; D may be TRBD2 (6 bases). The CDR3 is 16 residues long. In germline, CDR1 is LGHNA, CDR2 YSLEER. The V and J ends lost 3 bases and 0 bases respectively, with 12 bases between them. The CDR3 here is CASSHSLGGSYNEQFF. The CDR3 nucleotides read TGCGCCAGCAGCCACTCATTGGGGGGCTCCTACAATGAGCAGTTCTTC.

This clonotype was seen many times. CDR3 bases: TGTGCCAGCAGTTTGTCCGCCTCCTACGAGCAGTACTTC. Protein sequence: CASSLSASYEQYF. The chain links TRBV12-3 or TRBV12-4 to TRBJ2-7; no definite D call. The CDR3 totals 13 residues. V was cut by 3 bases and J by 0 bases, with 6 bases left in between.

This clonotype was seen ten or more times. For the CDR3, the DNA is TGTGCCAGCAGGGGGAGCGGGAGACAGGAACCAAGAGAGACCCAGTACTTC. The encoded protein is CASRGSGRQEPRETQYF. The chain carries TRBV7-8 and TRBJ2-5; 8 nucleotides match TRBD2. Trimming removed 6 bases from V and 4 bases from J; junction bases left unmatched: 16. Germline V gene data show CDR1 as SGHVS and CDR2 as FQNEAQ. The CDR3 is 17 residues long. Using reference TRBV7-8 and TRBJ2-5 for the parts outside the CDR3, the full variable domain is GAGVSQSPRYKVAKRGQDVALRCDPISGHVSLFWYQQALGQGPEFLTYFQNEAQLDKSGLPSDRFFAERPEGSVSTLKIQRTQQEDSAVYLCASRGSGRQEPRETQYFGPGTRLLVL.

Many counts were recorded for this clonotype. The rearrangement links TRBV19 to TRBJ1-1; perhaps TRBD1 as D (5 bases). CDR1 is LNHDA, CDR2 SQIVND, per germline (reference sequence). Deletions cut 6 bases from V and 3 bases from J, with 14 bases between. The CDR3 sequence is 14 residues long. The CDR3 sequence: CASRLGRADTEAFF. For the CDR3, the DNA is TGTGCCAGTAGGTTGGGCAGGGCAGACACTGAAGCTTTCTTT.

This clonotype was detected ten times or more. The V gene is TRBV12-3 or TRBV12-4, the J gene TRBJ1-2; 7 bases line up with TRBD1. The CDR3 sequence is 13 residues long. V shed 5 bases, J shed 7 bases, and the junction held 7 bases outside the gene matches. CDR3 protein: CASSLLRQGGYTF. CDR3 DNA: TGTGCCAGCAGTCTCCTCCGACAGGGTGGCTACACCTTC.

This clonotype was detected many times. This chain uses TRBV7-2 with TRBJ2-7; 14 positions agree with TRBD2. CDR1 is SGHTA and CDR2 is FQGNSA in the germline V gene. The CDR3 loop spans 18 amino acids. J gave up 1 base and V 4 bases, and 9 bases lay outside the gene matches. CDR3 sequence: CASSSSGTSGSKSYEQYF. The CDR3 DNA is TGTGCCAGCAGCTCATCCGGGACTAGCGGGAGTAAATCCTACGAGCAGTACTTC.

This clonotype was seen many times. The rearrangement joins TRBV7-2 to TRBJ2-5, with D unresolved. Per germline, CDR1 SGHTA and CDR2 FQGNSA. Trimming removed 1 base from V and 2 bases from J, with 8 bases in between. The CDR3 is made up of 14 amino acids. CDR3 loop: CASSLDGQQETQYF. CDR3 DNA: TGTGCCAGCAGCTTAGATGGCCAGCAAGAGACCCAGTACTTC. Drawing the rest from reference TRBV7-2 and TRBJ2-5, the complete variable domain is GAGVSQSPSNKVTEKGKDVELRCDPISGHTALYWYRQSLGQGLEFLIYFQGNSAPDKSGLPSDRFSAERTGGSVSTLTIQRTQQEDSAVYLCASSLDGQQETQYFGPGTRLLVL.

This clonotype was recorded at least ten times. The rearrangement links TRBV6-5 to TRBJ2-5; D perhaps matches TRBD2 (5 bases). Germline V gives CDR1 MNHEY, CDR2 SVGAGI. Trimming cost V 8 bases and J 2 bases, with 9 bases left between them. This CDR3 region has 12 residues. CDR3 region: CASGRRQETQYF. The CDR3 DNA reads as TGTGCCAGCGGGAGAAGACAAGAGACCCAGTACTTC.

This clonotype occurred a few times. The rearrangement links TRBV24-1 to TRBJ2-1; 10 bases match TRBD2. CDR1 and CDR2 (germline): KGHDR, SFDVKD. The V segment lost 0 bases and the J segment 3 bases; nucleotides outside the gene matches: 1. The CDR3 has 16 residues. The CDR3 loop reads CATSDLASGGYNEQFF. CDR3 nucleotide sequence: TGTGCCACCAGTGATTTGGCTAGCGGGGGCTACAATGAGCAGTTCTTC.

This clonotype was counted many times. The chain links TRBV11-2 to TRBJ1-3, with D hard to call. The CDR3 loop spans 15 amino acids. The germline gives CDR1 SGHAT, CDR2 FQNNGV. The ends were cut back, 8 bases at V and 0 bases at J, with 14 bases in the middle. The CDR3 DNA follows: TGTGCCAGCGGATCCGGGGTCCTCTCTGGAAACACCATATATTTT. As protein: CASGSGVLSGNTIYF.

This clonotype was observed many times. The CDR3 here is CASSLAGEAQYF. The CDR3 DNA reads as TGTGCCAGCAGCTTAGCTGGGGAAGCGCAGTATTTT. This sequence joins TRBV7-6 and TRBJ2-3, with D hard to call. The length of the CDR3 is 12 residues. Trimming removed 0 bases from V and 10 bases from J, with 8 bases in between. The germline gives CDR1 SGHVS, CDR2 FNYEAQ.